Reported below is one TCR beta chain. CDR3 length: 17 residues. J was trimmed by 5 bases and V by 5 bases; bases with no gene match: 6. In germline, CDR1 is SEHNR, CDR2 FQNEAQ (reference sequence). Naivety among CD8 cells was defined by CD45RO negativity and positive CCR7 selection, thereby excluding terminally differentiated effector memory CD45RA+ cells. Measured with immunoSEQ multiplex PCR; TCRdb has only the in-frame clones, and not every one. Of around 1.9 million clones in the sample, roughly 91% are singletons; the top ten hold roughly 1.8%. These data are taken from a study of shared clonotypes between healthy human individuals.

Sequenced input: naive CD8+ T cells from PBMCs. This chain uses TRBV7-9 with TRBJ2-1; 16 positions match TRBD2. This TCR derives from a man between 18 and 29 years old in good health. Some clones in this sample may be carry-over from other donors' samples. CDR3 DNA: TGTGCCAGCAGCCCCGTGGGACTAGCGGGAGGGAACAATGAGCAGTTCTTC. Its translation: CASSPVGLAGGNNEQFF.